This T cell receptor beta chain was sequenced during a study of blood T cell repertoires in COVID-19 (dated by TCRdb to 2020 to 2022). At the level of the whole study: Samples covering the acute and convalescent phases of COVID-19 were provided by collaborators in the United States, Italy and Spain. The material from the prospective study consisted of cDNA or gDNA derived from T cells, B-cell-depleted T cells, or PBMCs. Subjects who had been exposed to COVID-19, were actively infected with it, or had recovered from it provided the deeply sampled blood TCRbeta repertoires that made up the dataset. The repertoires were made available in a free public database intended to serve as a resource for research on the immune response to SARS-CoV-2. Samples were obtained from the ongoing ImmuneRACE study (first 160 participants) and from 1,254 subjects provided by 6 global collaborators. Sample metadata almost always included a de-identified subject ID, COVID-19 status, age in years and sex. Where HLA class I and class II types were available, the types were taken from metadata supplied by the sample provider, not from assay-based typing. Study-wide conclusions, independent of this receptor: Clinical and demographic metadata were provided uncurated, with the amount varying by source and participant.

To note about this clone: Its antigen has not been determined. Base qualities are not provided; no much larger clone lies one nucleotide away.

TCRbeta CDR3 regions were amplified from genomic DNA using the immunoSEQ Assay, a bias-controlled multiplex PCR. As for the authors' bioinformatics: Nucleated cell counts per sample were estimated from amplification of reference gene primers within the assay. To quantify the absolute abundance of each unique TCRbeta CDR3 rearrangement, sequence reads were collapsed and filtered. Productive Simpson clonality was computed per sample as the square root of Simpson's diversity index over productive rearrangements. TCRdb mirrors the immuneACCESS table, restricted to in-frame sequences. Some clones are absent from its copies; in checked studies, under half trace to an unresolved V gene, and the reason for the others is unknown. V, J and clone size were drawn from that table, and D and trimming were deduced from the DNA. In this sample the table shows approximately 170,000 clones, approximately 86% of which occur a single time. Of the sample, roughly 2.4% is held by the ten largest clones.

Reading from cysteine to phenylalanine, the CDR3 counts 16 amino acids. Here the CDR3 DNA is all that survives: 48 bases in frame from base 1. Trimming removed 5 bases from V and 0 bases from J, leaving 17 bases between the germline ends. CDR1 is given as MDHEN and CDR2 as SYDVKM, both from the germline V gene. In Seattle, one collaborating source enrolled patients while the infection was active and tracked those patients longitudinally over the course of disease. Whole blood was collected in K2EDTA tubes by collaborating institutions according to the institutions' own protocols. For TCRbeta analysis, collaborators shipped samples in one of three forms: frozen whole blood, isolated PBMCs, or DNA extracted from either of those sample types.

Sequencing used peripheral blood. Recombination connected TRBV28 to TRBJ2-7; a tentative D call is TRBD1 (6 bases match). The source is a woman older than 75 with COVID-19, enrolled during active disease. The nucleotides read TGTGCCAGCAGTACCTGGACAGCCGCGAGCTCCTACGAGCAGTACTTC. Protein translation: CASSTWTAASSYEQYF.